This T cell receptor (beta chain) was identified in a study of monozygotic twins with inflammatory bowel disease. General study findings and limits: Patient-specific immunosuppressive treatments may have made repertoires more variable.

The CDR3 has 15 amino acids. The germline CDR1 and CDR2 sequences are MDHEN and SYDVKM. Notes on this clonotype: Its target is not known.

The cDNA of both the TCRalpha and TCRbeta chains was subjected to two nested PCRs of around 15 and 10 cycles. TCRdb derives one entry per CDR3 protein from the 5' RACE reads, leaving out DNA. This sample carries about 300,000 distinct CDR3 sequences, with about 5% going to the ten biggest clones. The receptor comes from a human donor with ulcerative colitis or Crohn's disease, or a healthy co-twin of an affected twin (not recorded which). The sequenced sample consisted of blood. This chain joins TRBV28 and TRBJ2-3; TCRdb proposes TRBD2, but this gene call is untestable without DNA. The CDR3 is CASVDSIDSTDTQYF.